These T cell receptor beta chains were read from a single sample in a study of T cells in Graves' hyperthyroidism and ophthalmopathy. MiXCR was run by TCRdb on the multiplex PCR reads, yielding one entry per CDR3 protein. The sample carries about 410,000 distinct CDR3 sequences, approximately 15% recorded once. The sequencing sample was made of blood. The receptors stem from a man between 18 and 29 years old with Graves' ophthalmopathy. The CDR3 runs from the conserved cysteine through the conserved F or W. The order of the fields is V gene, D gene, clone size, J gene, CDR3 DNA, CDR3 protein. The D gene is left open where the match is weak. The size field is filled for only some rows; it gives once, few, many or a size class.

TRBV7-9	-	few	TRBJ2-2	TGTGCCAGCAGCGCCTGGGGGCGATTCAACATCGCGAACACCGGGGAGCTGTTTTTT	CASSAWGRFNIANTGELFF
TRBV7-2	-	many	TRBJ2-7	TGTGCCAGCAGCAAAAGAATGGGGCGCGAGCAGTACTTC	CASSKRMGREQYF
TRBV7-2	TRBD1	-	TRBJ1-6	TGTGCCAGCAGCACCACCCTCCGGGAGACAGGGGACTATTTCTCCTATAATTCACCCCTCCACTTT	CASSTTLRETGDYFSYNSPLHF
TRBV2	-	many	TRBJ1-5	TGTGCCAGCAGTCTTAACGAGGGGACTCAGCCCCAGCATTTT	CASSLNEGTQPQHF
TRBV20-1	TRBD1	-	TRBJ2-6	TGCAGTGCTGCTGGACAGGTACTCTCTGGGGCCAACGTCCTGACTTTC	CSAAGQVLSGANVLTF
TRBV5-4	-	few	TRBJ1-4	TGTGCCAGCAGCCAACCGGGACCGACGAATGAAAAACTGTTTTTT	CASSQPGPTNEKLFF
TRBV12-3/TRBV12-4	-	many	TRBJ2-5	TGTGCCAGCAGTTTAGCGCTTGAGGGGAAAGGAGAGACCCAGTACTTC	CASSLALEGKGETQYF
TRBV7-9	TRBD2	-	TRBJ2-3	TGTGCCAGCAGCCAAACTAGCGGGAGTTCGACAGATACGCAGTATTTT	CASSQTSGSSTDTQYF
TRBV6-6	-	few	TRBJ1-5	TGTGCCAGCAGTTACTCGGGGTCAGCCAATCAGCCCCAGCATTTT	CASSYSGSANQPQHF
TRBV10-3	TRBD2	many	TRBJ2-7	TGTGCCATCAGATTAAGCGGGACCTCCTACGAGCAGTACTTC	CAIRLSGTSYEQYF
TRBV11-3	-	many	TRBJ2-3	TGTGCCATCGGGACTCCTAGCACAGATACGCAGTATTTT	CAIGTPSTDTQYF
TRBV27	-	many	TRBJ2-7	TGTGCCAGCGGCTCCCTGGGGAGCTCCTACGAGCAGTACTTC	CASGSLGSSYEQYF
TRBV10-3	-	few	TRBJ1-1	TGTGCCATCCGGGCAGGGGTGATGAACACTGAAGCTTTCTTT	CAIRAGVMNTEAFF
TRBV20-1	TRBD1	many	TRBJ1-1	TGCAGTGCACCGGACAGGGAGAACACTGAAGCTTTCTTT	CSAPDRENTEAFF
TRBV6-1	TRBD2	many	TRBJ2-1	TGTGCCAGCAGGCATAGACGGGGGACTACTTTTTCCTACAATGAGCAGTTCTTC	CASRHRRGTTFSYNEQFF
TRBV7-2	-	many	TRBJ2-3	TGTGCCAGCAGACAGAGCGGAGATACGCAGTATTTT	CASRQSGDTQYF
TRBV20-1	-	-	TRBJ1-5	TGCAGTGCTAGTGGGGGGACCGGGGAGCCCCAGCATTTT	CSASGGTGEPQHF
TRBV5-6	-	few	TRBJ2-1	TGTGCCAGCAGCTTGGTGGGCAGCTCCTACAATGAGCAGTTCTTC	CASSLVGSSYNEQFF
TRBV7-3	-	many	TRBJ1-6	TGTGCCAGCAGCTTAGCGGGCCAGGGGCGTAATTCACCCCTCCACTTT	CASSLAGQGRNSPLHF
TRBV7-2	TRBD2	many	TRBJ2-7	TGTGCCAGCAGCTTAGTGTCTAGCGGGGGAACCTACGAGCAGTACTTC	CASSLVSSGGTYEQYF
TRBV2	TRBD1	many	TRBJ1-5	TGTGCCAGCAGTCAAAGGGGGGGACAGGGACGTAGTCAGCCCCAGCATTTT	CASSQRGGQGRSQPQHF